This T cell receptor beta chain emerged from a study of metastatic and nonmetastatic thyroid tumors. The wider study: Thyroid patients, malignant and benign, had repertoires compared across blood and tumor or nodule tissue. Broader study findings: Reportedly, malignant thyroid tumors had significantly higher TCR beta diversity than benign nodules, in blood and tumor.

As handled by the study authors: The study took CDR3 differences across clinicopathological groups and made a distant-metastasis classifier for papillary thyroid cancer from them. With MiXCR, TCRdb called clones anew from the PCR reads. These V and J calls rely on TCRdb rather than the paper's analysis. The sample yields 84,000 or so clones, 8% to 9.5% seen once. This clone has at least ten counts. Its target is unknown. CDR1 MNHNS and CDR2 SASEGT come from the germline V gene. The V gene lost 10 bases and the J gene lost 0 bases, with 10 bases spanning the gap. The CDR3 is made up of 14 amino acids. There were no patients who had received any treatment before thyroid surgery.

The sequenced material came from blood. The gene calls are TRBV6-1 and TRBJ2-6, with a tentative D call TRBD2 (6 bases). The TCR comes from a female donor with papillary thyroid cancer or a benign thyroid nodule (not recorded which). Some clones in this sample may be carry-over from other donors' samples. CDR3 residues: CATGGLSGANVLTF. DNA of the CDR3: TGTGCCACCGGGGGACTCTCTGGGGCCAACGTCCTGACTTTC.